These 30 T cell receptor beta chains share one sample of origin, sequenced in a study of blood T cell repertoires in COVID-19. Only in-frame clones appear in the TCRdb table, and some are missing; sequencing was by immunoSEQ multiplex PCR. The sample lists approximately 40,000 clones, around four fifths occurring once. The material sequenced was peripheral blood. These TCRs come from a human donor in a cohort sampled during active COVID-19.

This rearrangement joins TRBV9 to TRBJ2-4; TRBD2 matches at 8 bases. Trimming at V came to 4 bases and at J to 1 base, leaving 7 bases not matched to a gene. The germline gives CDR1 SGDLS, CDR2 YYNGEE. The CDR3 loop spans 16 amino acids. In DNA form, the CDR3 reads TGTGCCAGCAGCCGGGGGGGGGCTGGCGCCAAAAACATTCAGTACTTC. Translated: CASSRGGAGAKNIQYF.

This rearrangement joins TRBV12-3 or TRBV12-4 to TRBJ1-2; the match to TRBD1 covers 9 bases. With 6 bases clipped from V and 2 bases from J, the junction kept 1 base outside the gene matches. The CDR3 is 13 residues long. The CDR3: CASRGTGNYGYTF. Here the CDR3 DNA reads TGTGCCAGCAGGGGGACAGGGAACTATGGCTACACCTTC.

The chain has TRBV28 and TRBJ2-3; TRBD2 is a possible D gene (6 bases). V lost 6 bases and J 6 bases, leaving 10 bases between the germline ends. This CDR3 has 12 residues. Germline assignment: CDR1 MDHEN and CDR2 SYDVKM. The CDR3 DNA is TGTGCCAGCAGGTCTAGCGTGGATACGCAGTATTTT. It yields the protein CASRSSVDTQYF.

CDR3 bases: TGTGCCAGTTCCAGGGGGTCTGGGGCCAACGTCCTGACTTTC. Encoded protein: CASSRGSGANVLTF. V is TRBV19 and J is TRBJ2-6; 7 positions agree with TRBD1. Trimming took 8 bases from V and 1 from J; bases not matched to a gene: 2. Germline loops: CDR1 LNHDA, CDR2 SQIVND (reference sequence). CDR3 size: 14 residues.

J is TRBJ1-6 and V is TRBV5-6; TRBD1 matches at 9 bases. The CDR3 runs to 16 residues. Germline V gene lookup returns CDR1 SGHDT and CDR2 YYEEEE. J gave up 7 bases and V 3 bases, and 8 bases lay outside the gene matches. The CDR3 loop is CASSSTPGQGNSPLHF. In DNA form, the CDR3 reads TGTGCCAGCAGCTCGACCCCGGGACAGGGAAATTCACCCCTCCACTTT.

The CDR3 nucleotides are TGTGCCACCCAAGAGGTTGGCAGCCGGCAAGCTTTCTTT. It encodes CATQEVGSRQAFF. This chain uses TRBV24-1 with TRBJ1-1; D gene uncertain. The length of the CDR3 is 13 residues. Between the trimmed V and J ends, which lost 9 bases and 9 bases, there was a span of 19 bases. Germline V gene lookup returns CDR1 KGHDR and CDR2 SFDVKD.

The V call is TRBV6-6, the J call TRBJ2-3; 7 nucleotides agree with TRBD2. The V and J ends lost 7 bases and 1 base, in that order; junction bases with no gene match: 8. The germline V gene has CDR1 MNHNY and CDR2 SVGAGI (reference sequence). This CDR3 has 15 amino acids. In DNA form, the CDR3 reads TGTGCCAGCACCCTACTTGGGGGGGGCACAGATACGCAGTATTTT. The encoded protein is CASTLLGGGTDTQYF.

V gene TRBV2 combines with J gene TRBJ1-2, with D uncertain. The CDR3 runs to 14 residues. Trimming took off 2 bases at V and 6 bases at J, with 13 bases between the two ends. Germline CDR1 and CDR2: SNHLY and FYNNEI. The CDR3 spells CASSESGFSDGYTF. The CDR3 DNA reads TGTGCCAGCAGTGAATCAGGATTCTCGGATGGCTACACCTTC. Together with reference TRBV2 and TRBJ1-2, the CDR3 gives the full variable domain: EPEVTQTPSHQVTQMGQEVILRCVPISNHLYFYWYRQILGQKVEFLVSFYNNEISEKSEIFDDQFSVERPDGSNFTLKIRSTKLEDSAMYFCASSESGFSDGYTFGSGTRLTVV.

The rearrangement uses TRBV18 and TRBJ1-3; a possible D gene is TRBD1 (5 bases). V was cut by 2 bases and J by 2 bases, with 7 bases left in between. Germline V gene data show CDR1 as KGHSH and CDR2 as LQKENI. The CDR3 loop spans 14 amino acids. The CDR3 coding sequence is TGTGCCAGCTCACCATGGGGCACTGGAAACACCATATATTTT. It yields the protein CASSPWGTGNTIYF.

The chain recombines TRBV5-1 with TRBJ2-3; D remains ambiguous. This CDR3 comprises 12 residues. Trimming left V 2 bases short and J 6 bases short, with 7 bases between. Germline V gives CDR1 SGHRS, CDR2 YFSETQ. In DNA form, the CDR3 reads TGCGCCAGCAGCTTCCTTCAGGATACGCAGTATTTT. It translates to CASSFLQDTQYF.

This chain connects TRBV30 to TRBJ1-2; D gene unclear. The CDR3 runs 14 residues. Trimming removed 0 bases at V and 8 bases at J, with 16 bases between. Germline V gives CDR1 GTSNPN, CDR2 SVGIG (reference sequence). The CDR3 nucleotides read TGTGCCTGGAGTGTAGATGGGGAGTCTTGGGGCTACACCTTC. This gives the protein CAWSVDGESWGYTF.

The chain links TRBV7-6 to TRBJ2-7, with D tentatively TRBD2 (6 bases). V was shortened by 2 bases and J by 7 bases, with 21 bases between the two germline ends. From germline, CDR1 is SGHVS and CDR2 FNYEAQ. The CDR3 runs to 16 residues. This chain's CDR3 is CASSLYPLLGGREQYF. The CDR3 DNA reads as TGTGCCAGCAGCTTATACCCCCTCCTCGGAGGGAGGGAGCAGTACTTC.

The chain joins TRBV27 to TRBJ1-2; 12 nucleotides line up with TRBD1. Germline V gene lookup returns CDR1 MNHEY and CDR2 SMNVEV (reference sequence). V lost 7 bases, J lost 5 bases, and 5 bases stayed unmatched. CDR3 size: 14 residues. CDR3 region: CASKGQGARYGYTF. The CDR3 region has the DNA TGTGCCAGCAAGGGACAGGGGGCACGATATGGCTACACCTTC.

This chain links TRBV5-1 with TRBJ2-2; 8 nucleotides agree with TRBD1. The germline V gene encodes CDR1 SGHRS and CDR2 YFSETQ. The CDR3 is made up of 16 amino acids. Germline trimming cut 2 bases from V and 3 bases from J; bases unmatched to any gene: 6. In DNA form, the CDR3 reads TGCGCCAGCAGCTTCCCTGGACAGGGATACACCGGGGAGCTGTTTTTT. Its translation: CASSFPGQGYTGELFF. Looking up the rest from reference TRBV5-1 and TRBJ2-2 gives the full variable domain: KAGVTQTPRYLIKTRGQQVTLSCSPISGHRSVSWYQQTPGQGLQFLFEYFSETQRNKGNFPGRFSGRQFSNSRSEMNVSTLELGDSALYLCASSFPGQGYTGELFFGEGSRLTVL.

This clone was found once. The J gene is TRBJ2-7, the V gene TRBV7-8; TRBD1 might be the D (5 bases). Per germline, CDR1 SGHVS and CDR2 FQNEAQ. V was trimmed by 1 base and J by 6 bases, leaving 10 bases between them. The CDR3 is 13 residues long. CDR3 in amino acids: CASSLGRATEQYV. CDR3 coding DNA: TGTGCCAGCAGCTTAGGCAGGGCCACCGAGCAGTACGTC.

This chain links TRBV7-2 with TRBJ2-2, with 12 bases identical to TRBD2. CDR3 length equals 16 residues. From germline, CDR1 is SGHTA and CDR2 FQGNSA. Trimming removed 7 bases from V and 4 bases from J; junction bases left unmatched: 7. The CDR3 DNA follows: TGTGCCAGCAACCTCGGGACTAGCGGGCCCACCGGGGAGCTGTTTTTT. Residues: CASNLGTSGPTGELFF. The entire variable domain, with the rest obtained from reference TRBV7-2 and TRBJ2-2, is as follows: GAGVSQSPSNKVTEKGKDVELRCDPISGHTALYWYRQSLGQGLEFLIYFQGNSAPDKSGLPSDRFSAERTGGSVSTLTIQRTQQEDSAVYLCASNLGTSGPTGELFFGEGSRLTVL.

The V gene is TRBV11-2, the J gene TRBJ2-3; D may be TRBD1 (5 bases). Trimming left V 3 bases short and J 0 bases short, with 10 bases between. The CDR3 is 15 residues long. CDR1 SGHAT and CDR2 FQNNGV come from the germline V gene. CDR3: CASSFDSSSTDTQYF. In DNA form, the CDR3 reads TGTGCCAGCAGCTTCGACAGTTCTAGCACAGATACGCAGTATTTT.

The rearrangement joins TRBV7-2 to TRBJ1-5; possibly TRBD1 for D (5 bases). V was trimmed by 5 bases and J by 6 bases, leaving 17 bases between them. The CDR3 runs 15 residues. Looked up from germline, CDR1 is SGHTA and CDR2 is FQGNSA. The CDR3 loop is CASSVQEGRGQPQHF. The CDR3 nucleotides read TGTGCCAGCAGCGTTCAGGAAGGTAGGGGTCAGCCCCAGCATTTT.

CDR3 nucleotide sequence: TGTGCCAGCAGCTTTGACACATACAATGAGCAGTTCTTC. Residues: CASSFDTYNEQFF. V usage is TRBV11-1 and J usage is TRBJ2-1; D uncertain. In germline, CDR1 is SGHAT, CDR2 FQDESV (reference sequence). The CDR3 totals 13 residues. Trimming cost V 3 bases and J 4 bases, with 7 bases left between them.

The count of this clone is one. The chain uses TRBV24-1 and TRBJ2-3, with 9 bases aligning to TRBD2. CDR1 and CDR2 (germline): KGHDR, SFDVKD. J lost 1 base, V lost 8 bases, and 12 bases had no gene match. This CDR3 comprises 17 residues. CDR3 DNA: TGTGCCACCAAAGCGGGGGGCGGAATATCCGGCACAGATACGCAGTATTTT. It is translated as CATKAGGGISGTDTQYF.

This chain links TRBV24-1 with TRBJ1-2; TRBD1 matches 9 bases. The V gene's germline CDR1 is KGHDR and CDR2 SFDVKD. The J segment lost 8 bases and the V segment lost 5 bases, leaving 11 bases of the junction unmatched. The CDR3 is 15 amino acids. CDR3 sequence: CATSGGEQGARGYTF. The CDR3 nucleotides are TGTGCCACCAGTGGGGGCGAACAGGGGGCGAGGGGCTACACCTTC.

The DNA for the CDR3 is TGTGCCAGCAGCCAAGAAGGTAGCGGGGGCGCGAGCACAGATACGCAGTATTTT. Residues: CASSQEGSGGASTDTQYF. The V gene is TRBV14, the J gene TRBJ2-3; the match to TRBD2 covers 9 bases. The CDR3 consists of 18 residues. The ends lost 0 bases at V and 0 bases at J; junction bases unmatched: 7. Germline loops: CDR1 SGHDN, CDR2 FVKESK.

The V and J genes are TRBV20-1 and TRBJ1-2; maybe TRBD1 (6 bases). Germline V CDR1 and CDR2: DFQATT, SNEGSKA (reference sequence). Trimming cost V 3 bases and J 3 bases, with 14 bases left between them. This CDR3 is built from 14 residues. DNA of the CDR3: TGCAGTGCTAGTTTTGGCGGGGGCGACTATGGCTACACCTTC. Translating it yields CSASFGGGDYGYTF.

The chain has TRBV5-1 and TRBJ2-3; 7 bases match TRBD2. This CDR3 is built from 15 residues. Trimming took 3 bases from V and 2 from J; bases not matched to a gene: 6. Germline V gives CDR1 SGHRS, CDR2 YFSETQ. The CDR3 spells CASSSNGGDTDTQYF. The CDR3 DNA sequence: TGCGCCAGCAGCTCGAATGGGGGGGACACAGATACGCAGTATTTT.

The chain carries TRBV7-9 and TRBJ2-3; 15 bases agree with TRBD2. Germline V lookup: CDR1 SEHNR, CDR2 FQNEAQ (reference sequence). Unmatched junction bases numbered 9, after V lost 5 bases and J lost 0 bases. The CDR3 length is 19 residues. In DNA form, the CDR3 reads TGTGCCAGCAGCCCTCGCGGACTAGCGGGGGGGCCGAGCACAGATACGCAGTATTTT. Translating it yields CASSPRGLAGGPSTDTQYF.

CDR3 region: CASSKGGAGELFF. Here the CDR3 DNA reads TGTGCCAGCAGCAAAGGGGGGGCCGGGGAGCTGTTTTTT. This sequence joins TRBV11-2 and TRBJ2-2; TRBD2 might be the D (7 bases). The ends were cut back, 5 bases at V and 6 bases at J, with 10 bases in the middle. The CDR3 is 13 residues long. Germline V gene data show CDR1 as SGHAT and CDR2 as FQNNGV.

The genes are TRBV10-3 and TRBJ1-2, with 9 bases fitting TRBD1. This CDR3 is 15 amino acids long. Trimming removed 4 bases from V and 8 bases from J; junction bases left unmatched: 11. Looked up from germline, CDR1 is ENHRY and CDR2 is SYGVKD. The CDR3 region is CAISGITGGGDGYTF. The CDR3 DNA is TGTGCCATCAGTGGTATAACAGGGGGCGGGGACGGCTACACCTTC.

This clone has more than one count but fewer than ten. V usage is TRBV7-6 and J usage is TRBJ2-5; possibly TRBD1 for D (5 bases). Trimming left V 1 base short and J 5 bases short, with 17 bases between. CDR1 SGHVS and CDR2 FNYEAQ come from the germline V gene. The CDR3 has 16 amino acids. The CDR3 sequence is CASSLGQGSRHETQYF. CDR3 DNA: TGTGCCAGCAGCTTAGGGCAGGGTTCGAGGCACGAGACCCAGTACTTC.

CDR3 amino acids: CASSLPCLGSGVTLYEQYV. CDR3 coding DNA: TGTGCCAGCAGCCTCCCCTGTTTGGGTAGCGGGGTAACCCTCTACGAGCAGTACGTC. V usage is TRBV14 and J usage is TRBJ2-7, with 8 bases identical to TRBD2. Trimming cost V 4 bases and J 3 bases; bases outside gene matches: 20. The V gene's germline CDR1 is SGHDN and CDR2 FVKESK. The CDR3 contains 19 residues.

The rearrangement links TRBV7-2 to TRBJ2-5; tentative D call: TRBD2 (7 bases). The germline gives CDR1 SGHTA, CDR2 FQGNSA. V dropped 3 bases and J dropped 5 bases, with 13 bases sitting between them. CDR3 length: 14 residues. The chain's CDR3 is CASSFNGGHETQYF. The CDR3 DNA reads as TGTGCCAGCAGCTTTAACGGGGGGCACGAGACCCAGTACTTC.